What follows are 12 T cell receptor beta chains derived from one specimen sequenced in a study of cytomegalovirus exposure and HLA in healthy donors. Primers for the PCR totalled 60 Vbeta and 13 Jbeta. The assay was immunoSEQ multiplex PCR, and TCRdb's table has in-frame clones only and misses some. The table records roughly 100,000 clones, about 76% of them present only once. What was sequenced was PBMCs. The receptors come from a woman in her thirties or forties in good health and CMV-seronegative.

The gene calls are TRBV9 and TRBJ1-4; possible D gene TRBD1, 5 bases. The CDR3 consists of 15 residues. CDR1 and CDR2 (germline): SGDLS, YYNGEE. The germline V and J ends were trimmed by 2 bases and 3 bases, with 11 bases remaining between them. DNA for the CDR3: TGTGCCAGCAGCGTGCGGCCAGGGTCTAATGAAAAACTGTTTTTT. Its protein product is CASSVRPGSNEKLFF.

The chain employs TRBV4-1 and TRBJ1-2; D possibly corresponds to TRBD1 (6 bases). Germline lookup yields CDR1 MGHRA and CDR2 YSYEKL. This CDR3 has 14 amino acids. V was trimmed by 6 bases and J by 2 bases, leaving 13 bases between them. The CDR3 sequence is CASRNNRDNYGYTF. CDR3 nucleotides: TGCGCCAGCAGGAACAACAGGGACAACTATGGCTACACCTTC.

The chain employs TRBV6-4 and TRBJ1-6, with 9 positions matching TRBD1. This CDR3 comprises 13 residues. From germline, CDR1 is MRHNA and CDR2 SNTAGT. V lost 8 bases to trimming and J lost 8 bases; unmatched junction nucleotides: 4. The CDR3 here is CASRRTGDSPLHF. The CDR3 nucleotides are TGTGCCAGCCGAAGGACAGGGGATTCACCCCTCCACTTT.

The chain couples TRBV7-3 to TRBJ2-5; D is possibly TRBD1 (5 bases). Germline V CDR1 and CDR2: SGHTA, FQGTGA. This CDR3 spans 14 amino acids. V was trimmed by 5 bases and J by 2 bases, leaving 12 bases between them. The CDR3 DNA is TGTGCCAGCAGCCCTACAGGATTGCAAGAGACCCAGTACTTC. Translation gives CASSPTGLQETQYF.

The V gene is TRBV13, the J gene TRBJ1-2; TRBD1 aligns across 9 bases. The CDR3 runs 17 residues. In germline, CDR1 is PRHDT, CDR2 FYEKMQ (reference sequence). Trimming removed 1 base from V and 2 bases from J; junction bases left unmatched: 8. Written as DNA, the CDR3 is TGTGCCAGCAGCTTAGTCGGGACAGGGTTACGAAACTATGGCTACACCTTC. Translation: CASSLVGTGLRNYGYTF.

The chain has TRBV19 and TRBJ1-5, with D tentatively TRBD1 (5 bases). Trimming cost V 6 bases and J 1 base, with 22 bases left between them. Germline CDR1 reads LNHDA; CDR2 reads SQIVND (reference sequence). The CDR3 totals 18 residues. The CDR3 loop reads CASRKSAGENLSNQPQHF. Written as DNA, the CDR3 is TGTGCCAGTAGAAAAAGTGCGGGGGAAAATTTGAGCAATCAGCCCCAGCATTTT.

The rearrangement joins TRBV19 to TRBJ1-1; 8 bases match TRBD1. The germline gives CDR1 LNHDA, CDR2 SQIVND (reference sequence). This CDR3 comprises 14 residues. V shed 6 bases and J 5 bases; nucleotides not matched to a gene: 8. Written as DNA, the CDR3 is TGTGCCAGTAGACAGACCAGGGGGCGTACTGAAGCTTTCTTT. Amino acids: CASRQTRGRTEAFF.

CDR3 DNA: TGTGCCAGCAGTTTACCCGGGTTGGGACTAACAGAATTAGGGTATGGCTACACCTTC. Encoded protein: CASSLPGLGLTELGYGYTF. The chain combines TRBV28 with TRBJ1-2; D perhaps matches TRBD1 (5 bases). The CDR3 sequence is 19 residues long. Deletions cut 2 bases from V and 5 bases from J, with 27 bases between. Germline lookup yields CDR1 MDHEN and CDR2 SYDVKM.

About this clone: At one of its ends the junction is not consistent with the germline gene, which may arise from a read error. The DNA for the CDR3 is TGTGCCAGCAGCCTAGGGGCTAGCGTTTTAACAGATACGCAGTATTTT. Protein sequence: CASSLGASVLTDTQYF. V is TRBV13 and J is TRBJ2-3, with D possibly matching TRBD2 (6 bases). The CDR3 is made up of 16 amino acids. Germline CDR1 PRHDT, CDR2 FYEKMQ (reference sequence).

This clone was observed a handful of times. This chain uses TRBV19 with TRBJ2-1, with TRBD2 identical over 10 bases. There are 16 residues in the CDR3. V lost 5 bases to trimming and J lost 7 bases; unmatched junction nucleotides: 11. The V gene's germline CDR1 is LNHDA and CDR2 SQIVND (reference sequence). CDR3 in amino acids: CASSPPLAGAGNEQFF. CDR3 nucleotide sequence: TGTGCCAGTAGTCCCCCCCTAGCGGGGGCGGGGAATGAGCAGTTCTTC.

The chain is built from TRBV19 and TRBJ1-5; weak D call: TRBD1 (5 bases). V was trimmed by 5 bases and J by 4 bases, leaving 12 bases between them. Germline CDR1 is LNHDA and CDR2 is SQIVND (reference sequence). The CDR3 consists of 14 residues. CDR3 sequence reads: CASSFREGNQPQHF. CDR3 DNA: TGTGCCAGTAGTTTCAGGGAGGGGAATCAGCCCCAGCATTTT.

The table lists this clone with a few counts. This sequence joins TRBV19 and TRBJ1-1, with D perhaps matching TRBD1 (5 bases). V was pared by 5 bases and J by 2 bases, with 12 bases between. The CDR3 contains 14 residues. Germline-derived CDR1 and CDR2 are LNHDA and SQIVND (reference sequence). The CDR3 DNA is TGTGCCAGTAGTTCGGGGGGTTTTAACACTGAAGCTTTCTTT. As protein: CASSSGGFNTEAFF.